Shown below are 30 T cell receptor beta chains from a single sample sequenced in a study of CD8 T cells in Susac syndrome (dated by TCRdb to about 2019). The library relied on the immunoSEQ multiplex PCR assay. RNA was extracted using the RNeasy kit, and about 0.45 to 1 microgram was reverse transcribed with random hexamers. TCRdb reran the public reads through fastp at Q25 and MiXCR, keeping productive beta chains. For every CDR3 protein sequence, its rows merge into one entry that carries the most common genes and DNA. For this sample the table gives roughly 52,000 distinct CDR3 sequences, of which about 95% were detected only once. Jointly, the top ten make up around 0.75% of the sample. Material: CD8+ T cells from PBMCs. The receptors were sampled from a human donor with Susac syndrome.

V usage is TRBV7-3 and J usage is TRBJ2-4, with TRBD2 matching over 8 bases. The CDR3 has 16 amino acids. CDR1 and CDR2 (germline): SGHTA, FQGTGA. J was trimmed by 1 base and V by 2 bases; bases with no gene match: 4. Here the CDR3 DNA reads TGTGCCAGCAGCTTAGGCGGGGGGATGGCCAAAAACATTCAGTACTTC. As protein: CASSLGGGMAKNIQYF.

The rearrangement uses TRBV5-1 and TRBJ2-7; D gene uncertain. The CDR3 runs to 16 residues. Germline V gives CDR1 SGHRS, CDR2 YFSETQ. V was clipped by 0 bases and J by 3 bases, with 16 bases between them. The CDR3, as DNA: TGCGCCAGCAGCTTGGACCGACCGAGTACCCACTACGAGCAGTACTTC. Translated, it gives CASSLDRPSTHYEQYF.

The V gene is TRBV12-3 or TRBV12-4, the J gene TRBJ2-3; no definite D call. The CDR3 has 13 residues. V was clipped by 7 bases and J by 2 bases, with 10 bases between them. The CDR3 loop reads CASTQVPTDTQYF. The CDR3 bases are TGTGCCAGCACCCAGGTTCCCACAGATACGCAGTATTTT.

Here the CDR3 reads CASSPTSLSGTEAFF. As DNA, the CDR3 is TGTGCCAGCAGCCCGACGAGCTTAAGTGGAACTGAAGCTTTCTTT. The chain has TRBV9 and TRBJ1-1; D call uncertain. This CDR3 has 15 amino acids. CDR1 is SGDLS, CDR2 YYNGEE, per germline. Trimming removed 4 bases at V and 5 bases at J, with 18 bases between.

V and J are TRBV11-3 and TRBJ2-5; no reliable D call. Germline lookup yields CDR1 SGHNT and CDR2 YENEEA. The length of the CDR3 is 13 residues. V lost 5 bases to trimming and J lost 4 bases, with 11 bases between them. This CDR3 is CASSPRYGETQYF. CDR3 in DNA: TGTGCCAGCAGCCCTCGCTACGGAGAGACCCAGTACTTC.

The chain combines TRBV30 with TRBJ1-1, with D hard to call. V lost 1 base and J 2 bases, leaving 5 bases between the germline ends. This CDR3 has 12 amino acids. Germline CDR1 GTSNPN, CDR2 SVGIG (reference sequence). This CDR3 is CAWSEGNTEAFF. In nucleotides, the CDR3 is TGTGCCTGGAGTGAGGGAAACACTGAAGCTTTCTTT.

The rearrangement joins TRBV7-2 to TRBJ2-2; TRBD2 agrees at 7 bases. Germline assignment: CDR1 SGHTA and CDR2 FQGNSA. CDR3 length equals 17 residues. V trimming: 5 bases; J trimming: 0 bases; junction bases outside the gene matches: 9. CDR3 protein: CASSPSLAATNTGELFF. CDR3 coding DNA: TGTGCCAGCAGCCCTTCTCTAGCGGCGACGAACACCGGGGAGCTGTTTTTT.

The chain's CDR3 is CAPQRAFF. The CDR3 nucleotides are TGTGCCCCCCAAAGGGCTTTCTTT. The V gene is TRBV28, the J gene TRBJ1-1; D is unresolved. The germline V and J ends were trimmed by 11 bases and 11 bases, with 9 bases remaining between them. The CDR3 loop spans 8 amino acids. Germline V gives CDR1 MDHEN, CDR2 SYDVKM.

The CDR3 DNA follows: TGTGCCAGCACACTCGACAGGGGGCTTAGTGGCTACACCTTC. Translated, it gives CASTLDRGLSGYTF. The genes are TRBV12-3 or TRBV12-4 and TRBJ1-2, with 10 bases identical to TRBD1. This CDR3 has 14 amino acids. V trimming: 7 bases; J trimming: 7 bases; junction bases outside the gene matches: 9.

The chain joins TRBV7-6 to TRBJ1-3, with unresolved D. Per germline, CDR1 SGHVS and CDR2 FNYEAQ. This CDR3 contains 13 residues. Between the trimmed V and J ends, which lost 6 bases and 0 bases, there was a span of 6 bases. Here the CDR3 reads CASRTNSGNTIYF. CDR3 coding DNA: TGTGCCAGCAGAACTAACTCTGGAAACACCATATATTTT.

The chain recombines TRBV13 with TRBJ1-3; no clear D gene. V lost 5 bases and J lost 2, with 16 bases in between. The germline gives CDR1 PRHDT, CDR2 FYEKMQ (reference sequence). This CDR3 has 16 amino acids. The chain's CDR3 is CASSPWAGKPGNTIYF. CDR3 sequence (DNA): TGTGCCAGCAGCCCCTGGGCGGGAAAGCCTGGAAACACCATATATTTT.

The J gene is TRBJ2-7, the V gene TRBV12-3 or TRBV12-4; D perhaps matches TRBD2 (6 bases). V gave up 3 bases and J gave up 6 bases, with 15 bases separating them. The CDR3 has 14 amino acids. CDR3 protein: CASSLTRSSSEQYF. The CDR3 nucleotides read TGTGCCAGCAGTTTGACTAGATCTTCCAGCGAGCAGTACTTC.

V gene TRBV12-3 or TRBV12-4 combines with J gene TRBJ2-1, with 9 bases that match TRBD2. This CDR3 is built from 17 residues. J was trimmed by 7 bases and V by 3 bases; bases with no gene match: 13. The CDR3 loop reads CASSFLPSGVHRNEQFF. The CDR3 coding sequence is TGTGCCAGCAGTTTCCTACCTAGCGGGGTCCACCGGAATGAGCAGTTCTTC.

The chain combines TRBV2 with TRBJ2-1; TRBD2 agrees at 7 bases. The CDR3 consists of 15 residues. The trim removed 6 bases at V and 4 bases at J, leaving 9 bases unmatched. Germline V gives CDR1 SNHLY, CDR2 FYNNEI. CDR3 sequence: CASSQRGVVYNEQFF. The CDR3 DNA reads TGTGCCAGCAGCCAACGGGGGGTGGTATACAATGAGCAGTTCTTC.

This rearrangement joins TRBV3-1 to TRBJ2-5, with TRBD1 matching over 8 bases. The germline gives CDR1 LGHDT, CDR2 YNNKEL (reference sequence). The length of the CDR3 is 15 residues. J was trimmed by 4 bases and V by 1 base; bases with no gene match: 5. The CDR3 spells CASSQAGQAGETQYF. The CDR3 DNA reads TGTGCCAGCAGCCAAGCGGGACAGGCCGGAGAGACCCAGTACTTC.

This clonotype was seen once. The CDR3 loop reads CASSFRTPRNEKLFF. The CDR3 bases are TGTGCCAGCAGTTTTCGGACGCCGAGAAATGAAAAACTGTTTTTT. The chain recombines TRBV12-3 or TRBV12-4 with TRBJ1-4; D unresolved. V lost 3 bases to trimming and J lost 5 bases, with 13 bases between them. The CDR3 has 15 residues.

The V gene is TRBV7-8, the J gene TRBJ2-1; 9 nucleotides align to TRBD2. Unmatched junction bases numbered 16, after V lost 5 bases and J lost 8 bases. Germline V lookup: CDR1 SGHVS, CDR2 FQNEAQ. This CDR3 is built from 17 residues. The CDR3 nucleotides are TGTGCCAGCAGCCCGGGATCCTTTAGCGGGGGACGGGATGAGCAGTTCTTC. Translating gives CASSPGSFSGGRDEQFF.

The chain has TRBV9 and TRBJ1-2; D unresolved. The CDR3 totals 14 residues. Germline CDR1 and CDR2: SGDLS and YYNGEE. The V gene lost 0 bases and the J gene lost 3 bases, with 9 bases spanning the gap. The CDR3 reads CASSVVTSDYGYTF. For the CDR3, the DNA is TGTGCCAGCAGCGTAGTAACATCCGACTATGGCTACACCTTC.

This clonotype occurred once. The genes are TRBV7-6 and TRBJ2-1; D possibly matches TRBD1 or TRBD2 (6 bases each). The CDR3 is made up of 17 amino acids. V was shortened by 7 bases and J by 3 bases, with 22 bases between the two germline ends. Per germline, CDR1 SGHVS and CDR2 FNYEAQ. In DNA form, the CDR3 reads TGTGCCAGCACCAGGGGTCTGGGCGGGGATCTCTACAATGAGCAGTTCTTC. It encodes CASTRGLGGDLYNEQFF. The complete variable domain, with remaining parts taken from reference TRBV7-6 and TRBJ2-1, reads GAGVSQSPRYKVTKRGQDVALRCDPISGHVSLYWYRQALGQGPEFLTYFNYEAQQDKSGLPNDRFSAERPEGSISTLTIQRTEQRDSAMYRCASTRGLGGDLYNEQFFGPGTRLTVL.

The chain uses TRBV5-1 and TRBJ2-2; D perhaps matches TRBD1 (5 bases). The CDR3 spans 13 residues. The germline CDR1 and CDR2 sequences are SGHRS and YFSETQ. Between the trimmed V and J ends, which lost 4 bases and 7 bases, there was a span of 11 bases. The CDR3 DNA reads TGCGCCAGCAGCATCAGGGATGTCGGGGAGCTGTTTTTT. This translates into CASSIRDVGELFF.

The rearrangement joins TRBV29-1 to TRBJ1-1; no clear D gene. From germline, CDR1 is SQVTM and CDR2 ANQGSEA. The V and J ends lost 7 bases and 4 bases respectively, with 13 bases between them. The CDR3 sequence is 12 residues long. The CDR3 loop is CSGVTRATEAFF. The CDR3 DNA reads as TGCAGCGGAGTCACGAGGGCCACTGAAGCTTTCTTT.

The chain joins TRBV4-3 to TRBJ1-4; D is unresolved. CDR3 length: 14 amino acids. V was pared by 6 bases and J by 3 bases, with 11 bases between. Germline CDR1 and CDR2: LGHNA and YSLEER. This CDR3 reads CASSKIWANEKLFF. CDR3 DNA sequence: TGCGCCAGCAGTAAGATTTGGGCTAATGAAAAACTGTTTTTT.

The CDR3 sequence is CASSLYLEELTYNEQFF. DNA of the CDR3: TGTGCCAGCAGCTTATATCTGGAGGAACTTACCTACAATGAGCAGTTCTTC. This chain connects TRBV7-8 to TRBJ2-1; a weak D match, TRBD2 (5 bases). Germline CDR1 SGHVS, CDR2 FQNEAQ. The CDR3 extends over 17 amino acids. The V and J ends lost 2 bases and 2 bases respectively, with 16 bases between them.

The CDR3 region has the DNA TGTGCCAGCAGTTATTTCGGAGAGACCCAGTACTTC. Its protein is CASSYFGETQYF. This sequence joins TRBV6-5 and TRBJ2-5; D is ambiguous. The V and J ends lost 3 bases and 4 bases respectively, with 6 bases between them. CDR3 size: 12 residues. Looked up from germline, CDR1 is MNHEY and CDR2 is SVGAGI.

In this sample, this clonotype turned up once. The chain couples TRBV7-2 to TRBJ2-3; 8 bases line up with TRBD2. Germline loops: CDR1 SGHTA, CDR2 FQGNSA. The CDR3 consists of 15 residues. Germline trimming cut 5 bases from V and 5 bases from J; bases unmatched to any gene: 9. CDR3 sequence: CASSPSGGAGDTQYF. The CDR3 nucleotides read TGTGCCAGCAGCCCCAGCGGGGGCGCGGGAGATACGCAGTATTTT.

This chain links TRBV29-1 with TRBJ2-7; possible D gene TRBD1, 5 bases. Germline V gene data show CDR1 as SQVTM and CDR2 as ANQGSEA. The CDR3 spans 15 residues. Trimming stripped 7 bases from V and 0 bases from J, with 19 bases between. DNA for the CDR3: TGCAGCGCCTGGGGAAGGGGCCCCCTCTCCTACGAGCAGTACTTC. Its protein product is CSAWGRGPLSYEQYF.

This chain links TRBV28 with TRBJ2-3; either TRBD1 or TRBD2 may fit D (6 bases each). V was clipped by 3 bases and J by 4 bases, with 20 bases between them. Germline assignment: CDR1 MDHEN and CDR2 SYDVKM. The CDR3 sequence is 17 residues long. The CDR3 nucleotides are TGTGCCAGCAGTTTCAGCCCGGGGGCGTCTGAGCCAGATACGCAGTATTTT. This codes for CASSFSPGASEPDTQYF.

The rearrangement joins TRBV12-5 to TRBJ2-3; tentatively, D is TRBD1 or TRBD2 (5 bases each). Germline values: CDR1 LGHNT, CDR2 FRNRAP. Trimming stripped 8 bases from V and 2 bases from J, with 14 bases between. The CDR3 is 14 amino acids. The CDR3 loop is CASSLEGNTDTQYF. The CDR3 nucleotides read TGTGCTAGTTCCCTAGAGGGGAACACAGATACGCAGTATTTT.

This rearrangement joins TRBV29-1 to TRBJ1-2; a weak D match, TRBD1 (6 bases). The CDR3 covers 14 residues. CDR1 and CDR2 from the germline V gene are SQVTM and ANQGSEA. V was clipped by 0 bases and J by 2 bases, with 10 bases between them. CDR3 in amino acids: CSVEDPGANYGYTF. The CDR3 DNA follows: TGCAGCGTTGAAGACCCAGGGGCAAACTATGGCTACACCTTC.

This chain links TRBV12-3 or TRBV12-4 with TRBJ2-7; D is unclear. The ends were cut back, 1 base at V and 5 bases at J, with 6 bases in the middle. The CDR3 extends over 12 amino acids. The CDR3 DNA reads TGTGCCAGCAGTTTAGTTGGCGACGAGCAGTACTTC. Encoded protein: CASSLVGDEQYF.